Presented here are 11 T cell receptor beta chains from one specimen sequenced in a study of metastatic and nonmetastatic thyroid tumors. There were no patients who had received any treatment before thyroid surgery. TCRdb recomputed clones from the PCR reads via MiXCR. The table shows approximately 79,000 clones, with less than 10% occurring only once. Source material: blood. These receptors all come from a female donor with papillary thyroid cancer or a benign thyroid nodule (not recorded which). Some clones in this sample may be carry-over from other donors' samples.

This clone occurred many times. This chain uses TRBV6-1 with TRBJ2-7, with D unclear. V was clipped by 6 bases and J by 2 bases, with 8 bases between them. This CDR3 spans 12 amino acids. CDR1 and CDR2 from the germline V gene are MNHNS and SASEGT. The CDR3 here is CASRIKPYEQYF. As DNA, the CDR3 is TGTGCCAGCAGAATTAAACCCTACGAGCAGTACTTC.

The V gene is TRBV5-5, the J gene TRBJ1-3, with TRBD1 matching 7 bases. The CDR3 is 15 residues long. Germline loops: CDR1 SGHKS, CDR2 YYEKEE (reference sequence). V trimming: 1 base; J trimming: 4 bases; junction bases outside the gene matches: 5. CDR3 in DNA: TGTGCCAGCAGCTTGCAGGGGGTAGAAGGAAACACCATATATTTT. Protein sequence: CASSLQGVEGNTIYF.

This clone has at least ten counts. This sequence joins TRBV29-1 and TRBJ2-5, with D perhaps TRBD1 (6 bases). The CDR3 has 15 amino acids. Germline V gene data show CDR1 as SQVTM and CDR2 as ANQGSEA. Trimming pared 6 bases from V and 2 bases from J, leaving 19 bases between. CDR3 amino acids: CSVTQLGHLQETQYF. The DNA of the CDR3 is TGCAGCGTCACGCAGCTGGGACACCTGCAAGAGACCCAGTACTTC.

This clone was picked up many times. The chain joins TRBV14 to TRBJ1-2; no definite D call. The CDR3 has 13 amino acids. The V and J ends lost 0 bases and 4 bases respectively, with 6 bases between them. The germline V gene encodes CDR1 SGHDN and CDR2 FVKESK. CDR3 DNA sequence: TGTGCCAGCAGCCAAGACGAGGGCTATGGCTACACCTTC. Translating gives CASSQDEGYGYTF.

This clone has only a few counts. V usage is TRBV7-3 and J usage is TRBJ2-5; tentatively, D is TRBD1 or TRBD2 (7 bases each). The CDR3 extends over 14 amino acids. The ends were cut back, 5 bases at V and 5 bases at J, with 15 bases in the middle. Germline V lookup: CDR1 SGHTA, CDR2 FQGTGA. The CDR3 DNA reads as TGTGCCAGCAGCCAGGGGGGGGTCCCCGAGACCCAGTACTTC. Translation gives CASSQGGVPETQYF. Supplemented by reference TRBV7-3 and TRBJ2-5, the full variable domain reads GAGVSQTPSNKVTEKGKYVELRCDPISGHTALYWYRQSLGQGPEFLIYFQGTGAADDSGLPNDRFFAVRPEGSVSTLKIQRTERGDSAVYLCASSQGGVPETQYFGPGTRLLVL.

In this sample, this clone turned up many times. This chain joins TRBV19 and TRBJ2-2, with D possibly being TRBD1 (5 bases). V lost 3 bases and J 5 bases, leaving 13 bases between the germline ends. The V gene's germline CDR1 is LNHDA and CDR2 SQIVND (reference sequence). The CDR3 runs 15 residues. The CDR3 DNA follows: TGTGCCAGTAGTATTCTCCCAGGGCGGACCGGGGAGCTGTTTTTT. It encodes CASSILPGRTGELFF.

This chain joins TRBV11-3 and TRBJ2-7; weak D call: TRBD1 (5 bases). There are 16 residues in the CDR3. Germline CDR1 SGHNT, CDR2 YENEEA. Trimming took 5 bases from V and 5 from J, leaving 22 bases between them. The chain's CDR3 is CASSPGRVQLKDEQYF. CDR3 nucleotides: TGTGCCAGCAGCCCCGGCAGGGTACAACTAAAGGACGAGCAGTACTTC.

This clone was picked up many times. The chain joins TRBV5-1 to TRBJ2-1; D remains ambiguous. With 0 bases removed from V and 7 bases from J, the gap between germline ends came to 5 bases. The length of the CDR3 is 12 residues. Germline CDR1 reads SGHRS; CDR2 reads YFSETQ. This CDR3 is CASSLADNEQFF. CDR3 sequence (DNA): TGCGCCAGCAGCTTGGCCGATAATGAGCAGTTCTTC. The full variable domain, in which reference TRBV5-1 and TRBJ2-1 provide the parts outside the CDR3, is KAGVTQTPRYLIKTRGQQVTLSCSPISGHRSVSWYQQTPGQGLQFLFEYFSETQRNKGNFPGRFSGRQFSNSRSEMNVSTLELGDSALYLCASSLADNEQFFGPGTRLTVL.

This clone has a count of ten or more. V usage is TRBV20-1 and J usage is TRBJ1-4, with D perhaps matching TRBD1 (6 bases). V lost 6 bases and J 3 bases, leaving 11 bases between the germline ends. Germline V lookup: CDR1 DFQATT, CDR2 SNEGSKA (reference sequence). The CDR3 runs 13 residues. CDR3 bases: TGCAGTGCCCAGACAGGCCCTAATGAAAAACTGTTTTTT. As protein: CSAQTGPNEKLFF.

This clone was detected ten times or more. The chain recombines TRBV20-1 with TRBJ1-6; tentative D call: TRBD1 (5 bases). The CDR3 is made up of 14 amino acids. The germline gives CDR1 DFQATT, CDR2 SNEGSKA (reference sequence). Trimming cost V 0 bases and J 6 bases, with 9 bases left between them. The CDR3 protein is CSAREPGPNSPLHF. The CDR3 bases are TGCAGTGCTAGAGAACCGGGACCTAATTCACCCCTCCACTTT.

This chain uses TRBV20-1 with TRBJ2-7; D ambiguous. The CDR3 spans 15 residues. With 0 bases removed from V and 2 bases from J, the gap between germline ends came to 14 bases. Germline V lookup: CDR1 DFQATT, CDR2 SNEGSKA (reference sequence). The CDR3 region is CSARDLSARPYEQYF. The CDR3 nucleotides are TGCAGTGCTAGAGATCTCTCGGCCAGGCCCTACGAGCAGTACTTC.